Listed here are 16 T cell receptor beta chains from one sample, sequenced in a study of OX40 agonist ivuxolimab in advanced cancers. Using immunoSEQ multiplex PCR, the repertoire was profiled, and TCRdb retains in-frame clones only, with some absent. Of about 37,000 clones listed, almost 80% are singletons. The specimen was CD4+ or CD8+ T cells sorted from blood, collected in a trial of the OX40 agonist ivuxolimab. The source is an adult with an advanced solid tumor such as melanoma, head and neck, liver or kidney cancer.

The rearrangement uses TRBV19 and TRBJ1-5; D might be TRBD1 (6 bases). Trimming left V 3 bases short and J 6 bases short, with 15 bases between. Germline values: CDR1 LNHDA, CDR2 SQIVND (reference sequence). CDR3 length: 15 amino acids. This CDR3 is CASSMTQGSGQPQHF. CDR3 DNA sequence: TGTGCCAGTAGTATGACCCAGGGGTCGGGTCAGCCCCAGCATTTT.

The chain couples TRBV27 to TRBJ2-5; 8 bases fit TRBD1. The CDR3 has 13 residues. CDR1 and CDR2 (germline): MNHEY, SMNVEV (reference sequence). V lost 4 bases to trimming and J lost 2 bases; unmatched junction nucleotides: 0. The CDR3 region is CASSWTGQETQYF. The CDR3 DNA follows: TGTGCCAGCAGTTGGACAGGGCAAGAGACCCAGTACTTC.

CDR3 region: CASSLVQSHEQYF. As DNA, the CDR3 is TGTGCCAGCAGCTTAGTTCAGAGCCACGAGCAGTACTTC. The V and J genes are TRBV7-2 and TRBJ2-5; no firm D call. Gene TRBJ2-7 matches the end of the DNA better, so the J call may be wrong. In germline, CDR1 is SGHTA, CDR2 FQGNSA. The CDR3 is made up of 13 amino acids.

This clone ranks as medium-sized. V usage is TRBV10-3 and J usage is TRBJ2-3; D gene unclear. The CDR3 has 13 amino acids. Germline values: CDR1 ENHRY, CDR2 SYGVKD. V was shortened by 2 bases and J by 1 base, with 4 bases between the two germline ends. CDR3 in amino acids: CAISEPRTDTQYF. The DNA of the CDR3 is TGTGCCATCAGTGAGCCTCGCACAGATACGCAGTATTTT.

This chain links TRBV4-1 with TRBJ1-1, with D possibly TRBD1 on 5 matching bases. The germline CDR1 and CDR2 sequences are MGHRA and YSYEKL. CDR3 length equals 15 residues. Trimming shortened V by 4 bases and J by 4 bases, and 16 bases separated the two germline ends. The CDR3 nucleotides read TGCGCCAGCAGCCGAGAGGCGGCGGGGACCACTGAAGCTTTCTTT. Residues: CASSREAAGTTEAFF.

The V call is TRBV19, the J call TRBJ2-3; possibly TRBD2 for D (5 bases). V lost 2 bases to trimming and J lost 1 base, with 7 bases between them. The CDR3 has 14 residues. Germline CDR1 LNHDA, CDR2 SQIVND (reference sequence). The CDR3 spells CASSILGGTDTQYF. The CDR3 DNA follows: TGTGCCAGTAGTATACTCGGGGGCACAGATACGCAGTATTTT. Combining the CDR3 with reference TRBV19 and TRBJ2-3 gives the whole variable domain DGGITQSPKYLFRKEGQNVTLSCEQNLNHDAMYWYRQDPGQGLRLIYYSQIVNDFQKGDIAEGYSVSREKKESFPLTVTSAQKNPTAFYLCASSILGGTDTQYFGPGTRLTVL.

V is TRBV27 and J is TRBJ2-1, with D perhaps being TRBD1 or TRBD2 (7 bases each). Germline V gene sequence: CDR1 MNHEY, CDR2 SMNVEV (reference sequence). V was shortened by 6 bases and J by 4 bases, with 19 bases between the two germline ends. The CDR3 extends over 16 amino acids. In DNA, the CDR3 is TGTGCCAGCAGCTCAGGGGGGGGGCTTTCGTACAATGAGCAGTTCTTC. This codes for CASSSGGGLSYNEQFF.

In its sample, this clone ranks as medium-sized. This chain connects TRBV4-1 to TRBJ1-4, with D maybe TRBD1 (5 bases). Trimming shortened V by 4 bases and J by 5 bases, and 17 bases separated the two germline ends. CDR3 length equals 16 residues. The germline gives CDR1 MGHRA, CDR2 YSYEKL. The chain's CDR3 is CASSRPREGRNEKLFF. The CDR3 DNA is TGCGCCAGCAGCCGACCTCGAGAGGGACGGAATGAAAAACTGTTTTTT.

This clone has a single count. The J gene is TRBJ1-6, the V gene TRBV7-8, with D unclear. This CDR3 spans 15 amino acids. CDR1 and CDR2 (germline): SGHVS, FQNEAQ. V was cut by 1 base and J by 9 bases, with 13 bases left in between. CDR3 DNA sequence: TGTGCCAGCAGCTTAGTAGAGGGAGGCGGTTCACCCCTCCACTTT. Its translation: CASSLVEGGGSPLHF.

The genes are TRBV28 and TRBJ2-1; 8 bases align to TRBD2. Unmatched junction bases numbered 12, after V lost 5 bases and J lost 6 bases. Germline V gives CDR1 MDHEN, CDR2 SYDVKM. This CDR3 contains 16 residues. CDR3 protein: CASSPLAGLGFNEQFF. The CDR3 region has the DNA TGTGCCAGCAGTCCCTTGGCGGGACTAGGATTCAATGAGCAGTTCTTC.

V gene TRBV7-9 combines with J gene TRBJ2-3; TRBD2 agrees at 7 bases. Germline-derived CDR1 and CDR2 are SEHNR and FQNEAQ (reference sequence). The CDR3 length is 11 residues. V shed 4 bases, J shed 11 bases, and the junction held 3 bases outside the gene matches. For the CDR3, the DNA is TGTGCCAGCAGCTCCGGACTAGTGCAGTATTTT. This encodes CASSSGLVQYF.

This clone is a singleton in its sample. CDR3 region: CASSQDRFANTYEQYF. The CDR3 DNA reads as TGCGCCAGCAGCCAAGACAGGTTCGCTAATACTTACGAGCAGTACTTC. The chain employs TRBV4-3 and TRBJ2-7; D is unresolved. This CDR3 is 16 amino acids long. The V gene lost 0 bases and the J gene lost 4 bases, with 16 bases spanning the gap. Germline lookup yields CDR1 LGHNA and CDR2 YSLEER.

The chain recombines TRBV14 with TRBJ2-1; TRBD2 aligns across 7 bases. Germline trimming cut 2 bases from V and 7 bases from J; bases unmatched to any gene: 26. Germline V CDR1 and CDR2: SGHDN, FVKESK. The CDR3 runs to 21 residues. The CDR3 region has the DNA TGTGCCAGCAGCCAAAAGATCTACCCTGGACTAGATTCGATTCGCAAGAATGAGCAGTTCTTC. It is translated as CASSQKIYPGLDSIRKNEQFF.

This chain uses TRBV6-5 with TRBJ2-7, with TRBD2 identical over 13 bases. The CDR3 extends over 16 amino acids. V shed 2 bases, J shed 5 bases, and the junction held 6 bases outside the gene matches. In germline, CDR1 is MNHEY, CDR2 SVGAGI. The CDR3 nucleotides are TGTGCCAGCAGTTACGGGACTAGCGGGATCAGGAACGAGCAGTACTTC. This encodes CASSYGTSGIRNEQYF.

The chain joins TRBV6-5 to TRBJ1-2, with D possibly being TRBD1 (6 bases). V dropped 6 bases and J dropped 7 bases, with 21 bases sitting between them. The CDR3 sequence is 15 residues long. Germline V CDR1 and CDR2: MNHEY, SVGAGI. CDR3 residues: CASRGGAAGETGYTF. The CDR3 coding sequence is TGTGCCAGCAGGGGGGGGGCAGCCGGGGAAACTGGCTACACCTTC.

This chain connects TRBV4-1 to TRBJ2-5; D gene unclear. CDR1 and CDR2 from the germline V gene are MGHRA and YSYEKL. The ends were cut back, 1 base at V and 7 bases at J, with 4 bases in the middle. CDR3 size: 11 residues. This CDR3 is CASSQGVTQYF. In nucleotides, the CDR3 is TGCGCCAGCAGCCAAGGGGTGACCCAGTACTTC.